These 29 T cell receptor beta chains were sequenced from one sample in a study of T cells after yellow fever vaccination. A single record per CDR3 protein comes from TCRdb applying MiXCR to the 5' RACE reads. The sample has some 110,000 distinct CDR3 sequences, around 8.6% seen once. Material: CD8+ T cells sorted from PBMCs, obtained 45 days after the yellow fever booster vaccination. The receptor source for this set is a man aged 25 to 40 who received the YFV17D yellow fever vaccine.

The chain has TRBV14 and TRBJ2-3; D is ambiguous. CDR1 is SGHDN, CDR2 FVKESK, per germline. Trimming removed 4 bases from V and 2 bases from J, with 4 bases in between. The CDR3 contains 12 residues. The CDR3 protein is CASSLITDTQYF. In DNA, the CDR3 is TGTGCCAGCAGCCTTATCACAGATACGCAGTATTTT.

DNA for the CDR3: TGCAGCGTTGAAGAGGGGACAGGGGGAGGGGAGCAGTACTTC. It codes for CSVEEGTGGGEQYF. The chain recombines TRBV29-1 with TRBJ2-7; 11 nucleotides align to TRBD1. CDR1 and CDR2 from the germline V gene are SQVTM and ANQGSEA. This CDR3 is built from 14 residues. The junction had 5 bases not matched to a gene; V was cut back by 0 bases and J by 7 bases.

This clonotype was seen at least ten times. CDR3 protein: CSARGHLAEAGPKETQYF. CDR3 nucleotides: TGCAGTGCTAGGGGTCATCTAGCGGAGGCGGGACCAAAGGAGACCCAGTACTTC. V is TRBV20-1 and J is TRBJ2-5; 7 bases agree with TRBD2. V was clipped by 3 bases and J by 5 bases; unmatched bases: 21. CDR1 is DFQATT, CDR2 SNEGSKA, per germline (reference sequence). The CDR3 consists of 18 residues.

This clonotype was observed a single time. This may stem from a read error, because a much larger clone lies one nucleotide away. The chain recombines TRBV12-3 or TRBV12-4 with TRBJ2-1; tentative D call: TRBD2 (5 bases). The CDR3 extends over 12 amino acids. The CDR3 loop reads CASTLEVRAQFF. The DNA for the CDR3 is TGTGCCAGCACTTTAGAGGTGCGGGCCCAGTTCTTC.

This clonotype was counted ten times or more. The gene calls are TRBV7-6 and TRBJ2-1; D may be TRBD2 (6 bases). Trimming pared 5 bases from V and 8 bases from J, leaving 19 bases between. CDR1 is SGHVS, CDR2 FNYEAQ, per germline. The CDR3 spans 15 residues. The CDR3 sequence: CASSPSALDIYEQFF. Written as DNA, the CDR3 is TGTGCCAGCAGCCCTAGCGCCCTAGATATCTATGAGCAGTTCTTC. The full variable domain, with the rest looked up from reference TRBV7-6 and TRBJ2-1, is GAGVSQSPRYKVTKRGQDVALRCDPISGHVSLYWYRQALGQGPEFLTYFNYEAQQDKSGLPNDRFSAERPEGSISTLTIQRTEQRDSAMYRCASSPSALDIYEQFFGPGTRLTVL.

This clonotype was counted ten times or more. The chain recombines TRBV7-8 with TRBJ2-1; 7 nucleotides match TRBD2. CDR1 is SGHVS and CDR2 is FQNEAQ in the germline V gene. The CDR3 length is 16 residues. Unmatched junction bases numbered 10, after V lost 4 bases and J lost 4 bases. CDR3 DNA sequence: TGTGCCAGCAGCTCGGTTGGGGGAGGGCCTTACAATGAGCAGTTCTTC. Amino acids: CASSSVGGGPYNEQFF.

Points on this clonotype: A single base separates this from a much larger clone, so it may be a read error. The rearrangement uses TRBV5-1 and TRBJ2-1, with TRBD2 identical over 7 bases. Germline CDR1 is SGHRS and CDR2 is YFSETQ. The CDR3 consists of 15 residues. The V segment lost 2 bases and the J segment 8 bases; nucleotides outside the gene matches: 10. CDR3 in DNA: TGCGCCAGCAGCTTTGGGGACTACGAAGACCATGAGCAGTTCTTC. This codes for CASSFGDYEDHEQFF. The full variable domain, rest sourced from reference TRBV5-1 and TRBJ2-1, is KAGVTQTPRYLIKTRGQQVTLSCSPISGHRSVSWYQQTPGQGLQFLFEYFSETQRNKGNFPGRFSGRQFSNSRSEMNVSTLELGDSALYLCASSFGDYEDHEQFFGPGTRLTVL.

This clonotype was observed many times. The chain links TRBV7-2 to TRBJ2-1; unclear D gene. The germline V gene encodes CDR1 SGHTA and CDR2 FQGNSA. CDR3 length: 16 amino acids. V lost 6 bases and J lost 3, with 18 bases in between. CDR3 DNA sequence: TGTGCCAGCAGTTTTTACTTCGCTTCCCGCTACAATGAGCAGTTCTTC. This translates into CASSFYFASRYNEQFF. The full variable domain, rest sourced from reference TRBV7-2 and TRBJ2-1, is GAGVSQSPSNKVTEKGKDVELRCDPISGHTALYWYRQSLGQGLEFLIYFQGNSAPDKSGLPSDRFSAERTGGSVSTLTIQRTQQEDSAVYLCASSFYFASRYNEQFFGPGTRLTVL.

A few counts support this clonotype. This chain links TRBV14 with TRBJ2-3, with 8 bases fitting TRBD2. This CDR3 has 14 residues. V dropped 1 base and J dropped 6; count of bases not matched to a gene: 3. Germline values: CDR1 SGHDN, CDR2 FVKESK. CDR3 loop: CASSQVREVDTQYF. The CDR3 nucleotides read TGTGCCAGCAGCCAAGTGCGGGAGGTTGATACGCAGTATTTT. The entire variable domain, with the rest obtained from reference TRBV14 and TRBJ2-3, is as follows: EAGVTQFPSHSVIEKGQTVTLRCDPISGHDNLYWYRRVMGKEIKFLLHFVKESKQDESGMPNNRFLAERTGGTYSTLKVQPAELEDSGVYFCASSQVREVDTQYFGPGTRLTVL.

As regards this clonotype: A much larger clone differs by one base, so this may be a read error. The chain is built from TRBV7-7 and TRBJ2-5, with D tentatively TRBD1 (6 bases). There are 15 residues in the CDR3. In germline, CDR1 is SSHAT, CDR2 FNYEAQ (reference sequence). The DNA for the CDR3 is TGTGCCAGCTCGGTACACCGGGGACAACAAGGGACCCAGTACTTC. Amino acids: CASSVHRGQQGTQYF.

This clonotype appeared many times. The V and J genes are TRBV29-1 and TRBJ2-7, with 11 bases aligning to TRBD2. Trimming at V came to 1 base and at J to 3 bases, leaving 2 bases not matched to a gene. Germline CDR1 and CDR2: SQVTM and ANQGSEA. This CDR3 contains 14 residues. This CDR3 reads CSVEGLAGNYEQYF. CDR3 DNA sequence: TGCAGCGTTGAAGGACTAGCGGGGAACTACGAGCAGTACTTC.

This clonotype has a handful of counts. The chain combines TRBV9 with TRBJ1-2, with D possibly matching TRBD1 (5 bases). Germline-derived CDR1 and CDR2 are SGDLS and YYNGEE. V lost 2 bases, J lost 6 bases, and 17 bases lay in between. This CDR3 is 15 amino acids long. The CDR3 DNA reads as TGTGCCAGCAGCGTTCTTTATTCAGGGTTGGATGGCTACACCTTC. Protein: CASSVLYSGLDGYTF.

CDR3 in DNA: TGTGCCAGCAGCGGGGGCTCTGGGGCCGCCTACGAGCAGTACTTC. Protein: CASSGGSGAAYEQYF. The chain employs TRBV7-2 and TRBJ2-7; possible D gene TRBD1, 6 bases. CDR3 size: 15 residues. Per the germline V gene, CDR1 is SGHTA and CDR2 is FQGNSA. V gave up 5 bases and J gave up 2 bases, with 16 bases separating them.

This clonotype was observed a few times. CDR3 sequence: CASMRGREQYF. The CDR3 DNA sequence: TGTGCCAGCATGAGGGGACGCGAGCAGTACTTC. The chain joins TRBV6-5 to TRBJ2-7; D possibly uses TRBD1 or TRBD2 (5 bases each). V was trimmed by 7 bases and J by 6 bases, leaving 10 bases between them. Germline CDR1 is MNHEY and CDR2 is SVGAGI. The CDR3 covers 11 residues.

At least ten counts were recorded for this clonotype. One end of the junction does not line up with germline, which may come from a read error. The rearrangement links TRBV6-2 or TRBV6-3 to TRBJ2-7; D perhaps matches TRBD2 (6 bases). The CDR3 runs 12 residues. Germline CDR1 reads MNHEY; CDR2 reads SVGEGT. CDR3 residues: CASGLFSHEQYF. CDR3 nucleotides: TGTGCCAGCGGACTATTCTCCCACGAGCAGTACTTC.

This clonotype was counted at least ten times. V and J are TRBV10-3 and TRBJ2-7, with 14 nucleotides matching TRBD2. Losses at the gene ends were 2 bases for V and 3 bases for J; bases not matched to a gene: 3. This CDR3 spans 16 amino acids. From germline, CDR1 is ENHRY and CDR2 SYGVKD. The DNA for the CDR3 is TGTGCCATCAGTGAGCCGGGGACTAGCGGGAGCTACGAGCAGTACTTC. It encodes CAISEPGTSGSYEQYF.

Many counts were recorded for this clonotype. The chain recombines TRBV20-1 with TRBJ2-1; 7 bases map to TRBD1. CDR3 length: 15 amino acids. The germline CDR1 and CDR2 sequences are DFQATT and SNEGSKA (reference sequence). The ends lost 6 bases at V and 7 bases at J; junction bases unmatched: 15. The chain's CDR3 is CSALEIDRVKNEQFF. As DNA, the CDR3 is TGCAGTGCCTTAGAGATCGACAGGGTAAAGAATGAGCAGTTCTTC.

V gene TRBV6-2 or TRBV6-3 combines with J gene TRBJ2-7; a possible D gene is TRBD1 (5 bases). In germline, CDR1 is MNHEY, CDR2 SVGEGT. The V end lost 2 bases, the J end lost 3 bases, and 8 bases lay between the germline ends. The CDR3 length is 13 residues. The CDR3 protein is CASSYPQDYEQYF. DNA of the CDR3: TGTGCCAGCAGTTACCCACAGGACTACGAGCAGTACTTC.

This clonotype was picked up many times. J is TRBJ2-2 and V is TRBV28, with TRBD1 as a possible D gene (5 bases). This CDR3 comprises 14 residues. The germline V gene encodes CDR1 MDHEN and CDR2 SYDVKM. V dropped 7 bases and J dropped 5 bases, with 14 bases sitting between them. The DNA for the CDR3 is TGTGCCAGCATCTTAGGGGCAACAACCGGGGAGCTGTTTTTT. Protein sequence: CASILGATTGELFF.

This clonotype occurred many times. The chain employs TRBV2 and TRBJ2-7; perhaps TRBD1 as D (5 bases). The length of the CDR3 is 11 residues. Germline CDR1 and CDR2: SNHLY and FYNNEI. With 7 bases removed from V and 5 bases from J, the gap between germline ends came to 9 bases. The CDR3 sequence: CASIAGNEQYF. CDR3 nucleotide sequence: TGTGCCAGCATCGCAGGGAACGAGCAGTACTTC.

This clonotype was seen ten or more times. This chain connects TRBV28 to TRBJ2-7; D is perhaps TRBD1 (5 bases). V was cut by 6 bases and J by 3 bases, with 12 bases left in between. The germline CDR1 and CDR2 sequences are MDHEN and SYDVKM. CDR3 size: 13 residues. The CDR3: CASRSPGFYEQYF. The CDR3 DNA reads as TGTGCCAGCAGAAGTCCAGGGTTCTACGAGCAGTACTTC.

This clonotype showed up many times. This chain connects TRBV20-1 to TRBJ2-2, with D tentatively TRBD1 (5 bases). Trimming cost V 4 bases and J 5 bases, with 14 bases left between them. Germline V lookup: CDR1 DFQATT, CDR2 SNEGSKA (reference sequence). The CDR3 sequence is 14 residues long. The CDR3 bases are TGCAGTGCTAAGGATCAGCAGGGTACCGGGGAGCTGTTTTTT. This gives the protein CSAKDQQGTGELFF.

The gene calls are TRBV12-3 or TRBV12-4 and TRBJ1-1, with a possible D match to TRBD1 (5 bases). V was clipped by 5 bases and J by 0 bases, with 19 bases between them. The CDR3 spans 17 residues. Here the CDR3 reads CASSPQAGWGMNTEAFF. The CDR3 region has the DNA TGTGCCAGCAGTCCACAGGCAGGGTGGGGAATGAACACTGAAGCTTTCTTT.

This clonotype was recorded a few times. The chain recombines TRBV4-3 with TRBJ2-7; 7 nucleotides match TRBD2. This CDR3 region has 16 residues. Germline V gene data show CDR1 as LGHNA and CDR2 as YSLEER. V lost 0 bases and J lost 2; bases outside the gene matches: 7. CDR3 region: CASSQDIPGGAYEQYF. The CDR3 DNA is TGCGCCAGCAGCCAAGATATTCCGGGAGGCGCCTACGAGCAGTACTTC.

This clonotype was observed many times. V usage is TRBV6-1 and J usage is TRBJ1-4; D is unresolved. CDR3 length: 15 residues. The V end was cut by 5 bases, the J end by 0 bases, with 10 bases between. Germline V lookup: CDR1 MNHNS, CDR2 SASEGT. The CDR3 reads CASSPVLATNEKLFF. The CDR3 region has the DNA TGTGCCAGCAGTCCCGTTCTTGCAACTAATGAAAAACTGTTTTTT.

This clonotype occurred a few times. The J gene is TRBJ2-4, the V gene TRBV10-3; possibly TRBD1 for D (6 bases). The CDR3 has 15 amino acids. The V end was cut by 2 bases, the J end by 6 bases, with 14 bases between. Germline values: CDR1 ENHRY, CDR2 SYGVKD. This CDR3 reads CAISEGDTEGNIQYF. CDR3 sequence (DNA): TGTGCCATCAGTGAGGGGGACACGGAAGGAAACATTCAGTACTTC.

A few counts support this clonotype. This chain links TRBV6-1 with TRBJ2-3; tentative D call: TRBD2 (6 bases). Per germline, CDR1 MNHNS and CDR2 SASEGT. This CDR3 contains 13 residues. The V end was cut by 8 bases, the J end by 4 bases, with 13 bases between. CDR3 in amino acids: CASGGTNADTQYF. The CDR3 DNA reads as TGTGCCAGCGGGGGGACGAACGCAGATACGCAGTATTTT.

In this sample, this clonotype turned up a few times. V and J are TRBV2 and TRBJ2-7; 7 bases map to TRBD2. V lost 5 bases to trimming and J lost 9 bases; unmatched junction nucleotides: 7. CDR1 is SNHLY, CDR2 FYNNEI, per germline. This CDR3 comprises 12 residues. The CDR3 DNA follows: TGTGCCAGCAGTATCGGACTAGAAGGGCAGTACTTC. It translates to CASSIGLEGQYF.

The chain is built from TRBV28 and TRBJ2-3; TRBD1 might be the D (6 bases). Germline CDR1 and CDR2: MDHEN and SYDVKM. V was shortened by 6 bases and J by 2 bases, with 18 bases between the two germline ends. The CDR3 consists of 16 residues. In DNA form, the CDR3 reads TGTGCCAGCAGCCTAGTCTTCGGACAGATCACAGATACGCAGTATTTT. This encodes CASSLVFGQITDTQYF.